The subject of this entry is one T cell receptor beta chain. The CDR3 length is 15 residues. Germline V gene sequence: CDR1 KGHDR, CDR2 SFDVKD. After removal of 4 bases from V and 7 bases from J, the junction contained 8 bases not matched to a gene. The data were taken from a study of blood T cell repertoires in COVID-19. Study-wide context: PBMCs, B-cell-depleted T cells, or T cells provided the cDNA or gDNA that made up the material.

Libraries were prepared by immunoSEQ multiplex PCR; TCRdb keeps only in-frame clonotypes and omits some of them. This sample has some 250,000 clones; roughly four fifths occur once, and the top ten carry approximately 1.8%. The chain employs TRBV24-1 and TRBJ2-3, with TRBD2 matching 9 bases. The TCR originated in a man aged 25 to 40 who had recovered from COVID-19. Material: peripheral blood. The CDR3 nucleotides are TGTGCCACCAGTGAACCATTAGCGGGGGCAAATACGCAGTATTTT. This codes for CATSEPLAGANTQYF.